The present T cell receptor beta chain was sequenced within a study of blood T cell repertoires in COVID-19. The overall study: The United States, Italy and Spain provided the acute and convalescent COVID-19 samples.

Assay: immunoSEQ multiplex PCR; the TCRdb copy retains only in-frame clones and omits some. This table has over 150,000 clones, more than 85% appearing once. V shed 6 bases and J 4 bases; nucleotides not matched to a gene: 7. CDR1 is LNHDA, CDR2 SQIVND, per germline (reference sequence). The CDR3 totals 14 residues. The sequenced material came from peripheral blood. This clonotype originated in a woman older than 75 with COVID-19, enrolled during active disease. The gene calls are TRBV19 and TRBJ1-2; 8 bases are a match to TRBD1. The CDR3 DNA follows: TGTGCCAGTAGGGCTCCAGGGACAGGCTATGGCTACACCTTC. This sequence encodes CASRAPGTGYGYTF.